This TCR beta chain was captured by sequencing in a study of T cell responses to AZD1222 COVID-19 vaccine. General observations from the study: No day 14 peak samples; only post-peak repertoires were characterized.

There are 16 residues in the CDR3. V was trimmed by 5 bases and J by 1 base, leaving 16 bases between them. Germline values: CDR1 LNHDA, CDR2 SQIVND (reference sequence). Note on this clone: Its antigen is undetermined.

Assay used: immunoSEQ multiplex PCR; TCRdb lists only in-frame clones, some missing. There are 95,000 to 150,000 clones in the sample; about 90% occur only once, and around 1.7% lies in the top ten. Sequencing was performed on peripheral blood, taken on day 0 of AZD1222 vaccination. This receptor was identified in an adult in good health. The chain has TRBV19 and TRBJ2-3, with D maybe TRBD1 (5 bases). The CDR3 sequence: CASSFLQGLGTDTQYF. The CDR3 DNA follows: TGTGCCAGTAGTTTCCTTCAGGGATTAGGCACAGATACGCAGTATTTT.